This T cell receptor (beta chain) was sequenced for a study of beta chain features in type 1 diabetes. This clone was counted between two and nine times. The antigen remains undetermined. General observations from the study: The study found moderately but significantly shorter TCRB CDR3s in all four CD4+ subsets of Type 1 diabetes patients.

The trim removed 5 bases at V and 2 bases at J, leaving 4 bases unmatched. This CDR3 spans 14 amino acids. CDR1 and CDR2 (germline): SGHTA, FQGNSA. What was sequenced were expressed TCRB transcripts, since all of the isolated RNA had been reverse transcribed. TCRdb's copy holds only in-frame clones and misses some; the assay was immunoSEQ multiplex PCR. Seen here are 160,000 or so clones, about 63% observed once, and the top ten hold 0.08% to 0.1%. The origin of this receptor is a man aged 25-45 years with type 1 diabetes. The chain employs TRBV7-2 and TRBJ2-3, with 7 bases lining up with TRBD2. Material for sequencing was naive CD4+ T cells from blood. The CDR3 reads CASSVLASTDTQYF. The CDR3 nucleotides are TGTGCCAGCAGCGTACTAGCGTCCACAGATACGCAGTATTTT. The full variable domain, rest sourced from reference TRBV7-2 and TRBJ2-3, is GAGVSQSPSNKVTEKGKDVELRCDPISGHTALYWYRQSLGQGLEFLIYFQGNSAPDKSGLPSDRFSAERTGGSVSTLTIQRTQQEDSAVYLCASSVLASTDTQYFGPGTRLTVL.